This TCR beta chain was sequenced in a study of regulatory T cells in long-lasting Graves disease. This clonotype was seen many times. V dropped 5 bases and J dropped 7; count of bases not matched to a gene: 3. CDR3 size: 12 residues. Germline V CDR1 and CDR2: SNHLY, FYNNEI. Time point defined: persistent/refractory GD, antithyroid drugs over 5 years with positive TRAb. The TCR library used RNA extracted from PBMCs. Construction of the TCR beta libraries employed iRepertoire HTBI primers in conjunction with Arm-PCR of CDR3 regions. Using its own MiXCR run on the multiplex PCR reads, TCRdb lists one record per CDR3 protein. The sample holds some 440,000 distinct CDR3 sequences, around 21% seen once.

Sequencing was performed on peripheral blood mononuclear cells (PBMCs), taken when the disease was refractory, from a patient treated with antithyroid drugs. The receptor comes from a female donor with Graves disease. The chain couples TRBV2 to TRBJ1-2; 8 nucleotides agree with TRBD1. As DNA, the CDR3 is TGTGCCAGCAGTCGCGGGACAGGTGGCTACACCTTC. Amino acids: CASSRGTGGYTF. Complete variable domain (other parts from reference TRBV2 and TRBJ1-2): EPEVTQTPSHQVTQMGQEVILRCVPISNHLYFYWYRQILGQKVEFLVSFYNNEISEKSEIFDDQFSVERPDGSNFTLKIRSTKLEDSAMYFCASSRGTGGYTFGSGTRLTVV.